One and the same sample provided the 10 T cell receptor beta chains below, sequenced in a study of cytomegalovirus exposure and HLA in healthy donors. The PCR employed 60 Vbeta primers together with 13 Jbeta primers. The protocol was immunoSEQ multiplex PCR, while the TCRdb copy is restricted to in-frame clones and leaves out a portion. The sample records roughly 97,000 clones, 73% being singletons. The specimen sequenced was PBMCs. The receptor source for this set is a middle-aged man in good health and CMV-seronegative.

This chain connects TRBV5-1 to TRBJ2-7; TRBD1 might be the D (5 bases). V was cut by 4 bases and J by 2 bases, with 16 bases left in between. The CDR3 extends over 15 amino acids. Germline V gives CDR1 SGHRS, CDR2 YFSETQ. The CDR3, as DNA: TGCGCCAGCAGCCTAACAACAGGTCTCACCTACGAGCAGTACTTC. It is translated as CASSLTTGLTYEQYF.

The V and J genes are TRBV7-9 and TRBJ1-1; 7 bases map to TRBD1. The V gene end was trimmed by 0 bases and the J gene end by 6 bases; junction bases not matched to a gene: 4. CDR3 length equals 14 residues. Germline lookup yields CDR1 SEHNR and CDR2 FQNEAQ (reference sequence). CDR3 nucleotide sequence: TGTGCCAGCAGCTTAGCGCTTACAGGGGCTGAAGCTTTCTTT. This sequence encodes CASSLALTGAEAFF.

The chain links TRBV29-1 to TRBJ1-2, with TRBD1 identical over 10 bases. Germline CDR1 is SQVTM and CDR2 is ANQGSEA. The CDR3 runs 14 residues. Unmatched junction bases numbered 18, after V lost 7 bases and J lost 13 bases. CDR3 nucleotides: TGCAGCGCGGCCGACGGGACAGGGGCTGCCGCGAGCACCTTC. It codes for CSAADGTGAAASTF.

CDR3 sequence reads: CATKTSGGSYEQYV. As DNA, the CDR3 is TGTGCCACCAAGACTAGCGGGGGGTCCTACGAGCAGTACGTC. The rearrangement joins TRBV2 to TRBJ2-7; 13 bases line up with TRBD2. Germline-derived CDR1 and CDR2 are SNHLY and FYNNEI. There are 14 residues in the CDR3. V lost 10 bases and J lost 1; bases outside the gene matches: 4.

The chain carries TRBV9 and TRBJ1-2; tentatively, D is TRBD1 (5 bases). CDR1 is SGDLS, CDR2 YYNGEE, per germline. The CDR3 consists of 14 residues. V dropped 4 bases and J dropped 5 bases, with 15 bases sitting between them. This chain's CDR3 is CASSTTIGGYGYTF. The CDR3 coding sequence is TGTGCCAGCAGCACAACGATCGGGGGTTATGGCTACACCTTC.

The chain uses TRBV30 and TRBJ1-5; possible D gene TRBD1, 5 bases. Germline-derived CDR1 and CDR2 are GTSNPN and SVGIG (reference sequence). CDR3 length: 13 amino acids. Deletions cut 1 base from V and 4 bases from J, with 8 bases between. In DNA, the CDR3 is TGTGCCTGGAGTGGGGACTTAAATCAGCCCCAGCATTTT. Residues: CAWSGDLNQPQHF.

This clone was seen only once. The chain's CDR3 is CASSLERAWGYTF. CDR3 DNA: TGTGCCAGCAGCTTAGAGAGGGCGTGGGGCTACACCTTC. The chain joins TRBV7-2 to TRBJ1-2; D uncertain. The CDR3 extends over 13 amino acids. Trimming left V 1 base short and J 8 bases short, with 11 bases between. Looked up from germline, CDR1 is SGHTA and CDR2 is FQGNSA.

Only a few counts were recorded for this clone. The rearrangement joins TRBV4-1 to TRBJ1-5; tentatively, D is TRBD1 (5 bases). The germline gives CDR1 MGHRA, CDR2 YSYEKL. V was cut by 1 base and J by 7 bases, with 14 bases left in between. The CDR3 is 15 amino acids. The chain's CDR3 is CASSQVRGTGQPQHF. The CDR3 region has the DNA TGCGCCAGCAGCCAAGTGCGGGGGACTGGGCAGCCCCAGCATTTT.

This clone was seen a single time. This sequence joins TRBV7-3 and TRBJ2-1; no firm D call. CDR3 size: 13 residues. V gave up 1 base and J gave up 3 bases, with 4 bases separating them. CDR1 and CDR2 (germline): SGHTA, FQGTGA. Here the CDR3 reads CASSLNSYNEQFF. The CDR3 DNA is TGTGCCAGCAGCTTAAACAGCTACAATGAGCAGTTCTTC. The whole variable domain, remainder taken from reference TRBV7-3 and TRBJ2-1, is GAGVSQTPSNKVTEKGKYVELRCDPISGHTALYWYRQSLGQGPEFLIYFQGTGAADDSGLPNDRFFAVRPEGSVSTLKIQRTERGDSAVYLCASSLNSYNEQFFGPGTRLTVL.

The chain carries TRBV29-1 and TRBJ1-2, with 7 bases fitting TRBD1. This CDR3 is 15 amino acids long. The V gene's germline CDR1 is SQVTM and CDR2 ANQGSEA. With V trimmed by 0 bases and J by 3 bases, 7 bases remained unmatched. Here the CDR3 reads CSVEEDRVRHYGYTF. The CDR3 nucleotides read TGCAGCGTTGAAGAAGACAGGGTTAGGCACTATGGCTACACCTTC. Based on the CDR3 plus reference TRBV29-1 and TRBJ1-2, the full variable domain is SAVISQKPSRDICQRGTSLTIQCQVDSQVTMMFWYRQQPGQSLTLIATANQGSEATYESGFVIDKFPISRPNLTFSTLTVSNMSPEDSSIYLCSVEEDRVRHYGYTFGSGTRLTVV.